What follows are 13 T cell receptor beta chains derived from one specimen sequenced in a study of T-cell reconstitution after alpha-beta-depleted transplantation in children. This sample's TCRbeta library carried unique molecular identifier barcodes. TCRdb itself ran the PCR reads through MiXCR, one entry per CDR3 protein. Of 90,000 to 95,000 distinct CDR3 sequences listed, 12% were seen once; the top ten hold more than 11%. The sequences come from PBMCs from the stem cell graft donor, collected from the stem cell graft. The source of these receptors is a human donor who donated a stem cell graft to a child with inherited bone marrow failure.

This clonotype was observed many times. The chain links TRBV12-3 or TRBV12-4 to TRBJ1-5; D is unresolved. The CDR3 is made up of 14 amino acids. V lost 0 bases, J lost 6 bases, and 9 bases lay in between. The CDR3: CASSLAGMTQPQHF. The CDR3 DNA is TGTGCCAGCAGTTTAGCTGGGATGACTCAGCCCCAGCATTTT.

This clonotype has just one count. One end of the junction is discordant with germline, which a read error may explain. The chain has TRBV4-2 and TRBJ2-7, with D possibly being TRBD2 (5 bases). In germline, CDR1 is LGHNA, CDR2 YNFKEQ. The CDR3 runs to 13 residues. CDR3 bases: TGTGCCATCAGCCCCGCGGGCTCCTACGAGCAGTACTTC. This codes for CAISPAGSYEQYF.

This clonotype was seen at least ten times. The CDR3 DNA is TGCGCCAGCAGCCAAAGGACAGGGTGGCCAGATACGCAGTATTTT. This gives the protein CASSQRTGWPDTQYF. The chain is built from TRBV4-1 and TRBJ2-3; 8 bases line up with TRBD1. Trimming removed 2 bases from V and 4 bases from J; junction bases left unmatched: 5. Germline V CDR1 and CDR2: MGHRA, YSYEKL. The CDR3 extends over 15 amino acids.

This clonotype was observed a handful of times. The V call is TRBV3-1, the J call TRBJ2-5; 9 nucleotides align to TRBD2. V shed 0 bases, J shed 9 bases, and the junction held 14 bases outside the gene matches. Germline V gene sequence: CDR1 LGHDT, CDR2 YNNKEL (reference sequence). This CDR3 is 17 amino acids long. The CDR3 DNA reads TGTGCCAGCAGCCAAGAGTCAGCGGGGGGCCACTTTGGGTCCCAGTACTTC. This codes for CASSQESAGGHFGSQYF.

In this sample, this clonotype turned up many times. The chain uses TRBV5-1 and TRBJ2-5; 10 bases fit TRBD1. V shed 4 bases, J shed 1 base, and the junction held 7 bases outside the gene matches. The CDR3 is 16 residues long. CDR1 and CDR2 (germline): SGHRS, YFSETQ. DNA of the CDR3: TGCGCCAGCAGCGTAGGGACAGGGGTCACCCAAGAGACCCAGTACTTC. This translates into CASSVGTGVTQETQYF.

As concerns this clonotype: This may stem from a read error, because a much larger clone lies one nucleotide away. CDR3 region: CASSLSEVEAFF. In DNA form, the CDR3 reads TGTGCCAGCAGCTTATCTGAGGTTGAAGCTTTCTTT. The chain is built from TRBV7-9 and TRBJ1-1, with no clear D. V dropped 2 bases and J dropped 7 bases, with 8 bases sitting between them. The CDR3 is 12 amino acids. Germline CDR1 is SEHNR and CDR2 is FQNEAQ (reference sequence).

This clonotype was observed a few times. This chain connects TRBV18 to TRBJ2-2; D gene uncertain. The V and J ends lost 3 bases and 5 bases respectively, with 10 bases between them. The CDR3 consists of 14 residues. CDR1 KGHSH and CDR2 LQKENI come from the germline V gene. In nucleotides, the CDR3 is TGTGCCAGCTCACCGGGCTATCGAACCGGGGAGCTGTTTTTT. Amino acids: CASSPGYRTGELFF.

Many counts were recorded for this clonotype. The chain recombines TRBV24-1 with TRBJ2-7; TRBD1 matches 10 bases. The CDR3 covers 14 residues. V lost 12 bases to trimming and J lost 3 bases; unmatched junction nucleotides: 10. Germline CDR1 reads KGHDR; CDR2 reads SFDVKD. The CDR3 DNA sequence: TGTGCCCCGTTGGTGGGACAGGGGAACTACGAGCAGTACTTC. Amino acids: CAPLVGQGNYEQYF.

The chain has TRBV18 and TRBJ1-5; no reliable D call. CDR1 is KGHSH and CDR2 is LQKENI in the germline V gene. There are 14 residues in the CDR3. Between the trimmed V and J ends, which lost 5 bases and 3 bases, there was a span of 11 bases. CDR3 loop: CASSEVSINQPQHF. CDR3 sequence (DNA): TGTGCCAGCTCAGAGGTTTCGATCAATCAGCCCCAGCATTTT.

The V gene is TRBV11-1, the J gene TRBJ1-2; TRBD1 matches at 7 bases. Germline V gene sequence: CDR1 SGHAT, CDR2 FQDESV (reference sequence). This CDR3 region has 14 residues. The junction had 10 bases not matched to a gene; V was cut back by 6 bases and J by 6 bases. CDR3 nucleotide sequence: TGTGCCAGCAGTATAACACAGGGGAGTGATGGCTACACCTTC. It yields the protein CASSITQGSDGYTF.

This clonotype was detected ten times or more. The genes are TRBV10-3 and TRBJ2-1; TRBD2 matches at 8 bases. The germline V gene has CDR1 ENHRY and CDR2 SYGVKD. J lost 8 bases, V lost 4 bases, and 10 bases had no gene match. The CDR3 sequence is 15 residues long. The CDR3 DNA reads TGTGCCATCAGTGTGTCCGGGACTAGTTTGGATGAGCAGTTCTTC. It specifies CAISVSGTSLDEQFF.

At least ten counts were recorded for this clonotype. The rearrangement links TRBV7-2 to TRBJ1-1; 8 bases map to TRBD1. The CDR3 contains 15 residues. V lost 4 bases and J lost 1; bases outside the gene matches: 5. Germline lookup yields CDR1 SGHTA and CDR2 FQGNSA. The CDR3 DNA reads TGTGCCAGCAGCTACCGGACAGGGACGAACACTGAAGCTTTCTTT. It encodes CASSYRTGTNTEAFF.

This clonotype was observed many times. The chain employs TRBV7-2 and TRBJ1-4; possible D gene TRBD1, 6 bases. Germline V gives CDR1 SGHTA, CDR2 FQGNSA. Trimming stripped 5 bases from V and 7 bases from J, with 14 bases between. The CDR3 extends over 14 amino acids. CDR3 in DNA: TGTGCCAGCAGCCTCGGTACAGGGTTTGAAAAACTGTTTTTT. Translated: CASSLGTGFEKLFF.